These 15 T cell receptor beta chains were sequenced from one sample in a study of T cells in Graves' hyperthyroidism and ophthalmopathy. Amplified TCR beta CDR3 regions came from RNA transcripts. The TCR CDR3 first-round RT-PCR relied on the HTBI primer set. MiXCR, run by TCRdb on the multiplex PCR reads, gives a single entry per CDR3 protein. Here the sample spans hundreds of thousands of distinct CDR3 sequences, 18% being singletons. The sample comprised blood. All receptors come from a woman in her fifties or sixties with Graves' hyperthyroidism that later progressed to Graves' ophthalmopathy.

The chain is built from TRBV6-1 and TRBJ1-2; the D gene is possibly TRBD1 (6 bases). The CDR3 is 14 residues long. CDR1 and CDR2 from the germline V gene are MNHNS and SASEGT. V was cut by 6 bases and J by 2 bases, with 13 bases left in between. The CDR3 region is CASSRNRENYGYTF. Here the CDR3 DNA reads TGTGCCAGCAGCAGGAACAGGGAGAACTATGGCTACACCTTC.

This clonotype occurred many times. V gene TRBV10-3 combines with J gene TRBJ2-1, with TRBD2 identical over 11 bases. Germline V gives CDR1 ENHRY, CDR2 SYGVKD. Unmatched junction bases numbered 5, after V lost 2 bases and J lost 8 bases. The CDR3 consists of 15 residues. CDR3 loop: CAISESSGGVDEQFF. Here the CDR3 DNA reads TGTGCCATCAGTGAGAGTAGCGGGGGGGTGGATGAGCAGTTCTTC.

This clonotype was seen a handful of times. The chain uses TRBV6-1 and TRBJ1-5, with D unclear. Germline V gene sequence: CDR1 MNHNS, CDR2 SASEGT. Trimming shortened V by 8 bases and J by 5 bases, and 10 bases separated the two germline ends. There are 12 residues in the CDR3. The CDR3 is CASVDPHQPQHF. The CDR3 DNA follows: TGTGCCAGCGTGGACCCCCATCAGCCCCAGCATTTT.

This clonotype was seen only a few times. This rearrangement joins TRBV5-1 to TRBJ2-7; the D is unclear. The germline V and J ends were trimmed by 4 bases and 5 bases, with 19 bases remaining between them. Germline-derived CDR1 and CDR2 are SGHRS and YFSETQ. This CDR3 region has 15 residues. The CDR3 region has the DNA TGCGCCAGCAGCCCTGGCCTAGGTTTTTACGACGAGCAGTACTTC. Protein sequence: CASSPGLGFYDEQYF.

This chain connects TRBV3-1 to TRBJ2-5; D is possibly TRBD2 (5 bases). The CDR3 is 14 residues long. Germline-derived CDR1 and CDR2 are LGHDT and YNNKEL (reference sequence). V was pared by 3 bases and J by 5 bases, with 13 bases between. In nucleotides, the CDR3 is TGTGCCAGCAGCCATCCCTGGGAGATGGAGACCCAGTACTTC. Protein: CASSHPWEMETQYF.

This clonotype was seen repeatedly, ten times or more. The chain combines TRBV5-1 with TRBJ2-3; D remains unclear. The V and J ends lost 5 bases and 2 bases respectively, with 15 bases between them. The germline V gene encodes CDR1 SGHRS and CDR2 YFSETQ. The CDR3 consists of 15 residues. CDR3 bases: TGCGCCAGCAGTCGCAGCTTGGGTACCACAGATACGCAGTATTTT. It yields the protein CASSRSLGTTDTQYF.

The chain carries TRBV7-3 and TRBJ2-1; D may be TRBD2 (6 bases). V lost 4 bases and J 12 bases, leaving 16 bases between the germline ends. This CDR3 contains 13 residues. CDR1 SGHTA and CDR2 FQGTGA come from the germline V gene. The chain's CDR3 is CASSSRPGLGQFF. The CDR3 DNA sequence: TGTGCCAGCAGCTCAAGACCGGGACTCGGGCAGTTCTTC.

This clonotype has ten or more counts. This chain joins TRBV20-1 and TRBJ1-3; possible D gene TRBD1, 6 bases. CDR1 and CDR2 (germline): DFQATT, SNEGSKA (reference sequence). The V and J ends lost 2 bases and 1 base respectively, with 18 bases between them. The CDR3 runs to 17 residues. The CDR3: CSARLVPGTQSGNTIYF. Here the CDR3 DNA reads TGCAGTGCTAGACTCGTACCCGGGACACAGTCTGGAAACACCATATATTTT.

The chain couples TRBV27 to TRBJ1-2; D gene uncertain. Trimming removed 2 bases from V and 4 bases from J, with 17 bases in between. The CDR3 is made up of 16 amino acids. Per the germline V gene, CDR1 is MNHEY and CDR2 is SMNVEV (reference sequence). Here the CDR3 reads CASSLQPGSSSYGYTF. The CDR3 nucleotides read TGTGCCAGCAGTTTACAACCGGGGTCTAGTTCCTATGGCTACACCTTC.

The V call is TRBV20-1, the J call TRBJ1-5, with D unresolved. The CDR3 loop spans 15 amino acids. V lost 0 bases and J 2 bases, leaving 11 bases between the germline ends. Germline assignment: CDR1 DFQATT and CDR2 SNEGSKA (reference sequence). The CDR3 protein is CSARDDQRGNQPQHF. CDR3 DNA sequence: TGCAGTGCTAGAGACGACCAAAGGGGCAATCAGCCCCAGCATTTT.

The rearrangement links TRBV7-9 to TRBJ1-4, with D unclear. Trimming shortened V by 1 base and J by 7 bases, and 7 bases separated the two germline ends. Germline assignment: CDR1 SEHNR and CDR2 FQNEAQ (reference sequence). The CDR3 loop spans 13 amino acids. The CDR3: CASSLDGTEKLFF. CDR3 in DNA: TGTGCCAGCAGCTTAGATGGCACTGAAAAACTGTTTTTT. The whole variable domain, filled in from reference TRBV7-9 and TRBJ1-4, reads DTGVSQNPRHKITKRGQNVTFRCDPISEHNRLYWYRQTLGQGPEFLTYFQNEAQLEKSRLLSDRFSAERPKGSFSTLEIQRTEQGDSAMYLCASSLDGTEKLFFGSGTQLSVL.

This sequence joins TRBV27 and TRBJ2-3; D is unresolved. There are 15 residues in the CDR3. V was shortened by 7 bases and J by 1 base, with 15 bases between the two germline ends. Germline V gene data show CDR1 as MNHEY and CDR2 as SMNVEV (reference sequence). CDR3 sequence reads: CASTPPGYRTDTQYF. CDR3 nucleotides: TGTGCCAGCACCCCCCCCGGGTATCGCACAGATACGCAGTATTTT.

This clonotype was counted many times. The chain is built from TRBV11-2 and TRBJ2-1; TRBD1 or TRBD2 may be the D gene (6 bases each). Germline CDR1 and CDR2: SGHAT and FQNNGV. The CDR3 is 15 amino acids. V lost 5 bases and J lost 7, with 18 bases in between. For the CDR3, the DNA is TGTGCCAGCAGCCCGGGCCTCCCGGGGGCTAATGAGCAGTTCTTC. Its protein product is CASSPGLPGANEQFF.

The V gene is TRBV5-5, the J gene TRBJ1-1, with D perhaps matching TRBD1 (5 bases). V shed 0 bases and J shed 5 bases, with 8 bases lying between them. The length of the CDR3 is 13 residues. Per germline, CDR1 SGHKS and CDR2 YYEKEE (reference sequence). The CDR3 DNA follows: TGTGCCAGCAGCTTGGCCAGGGAAACTGAAGCTTTCTTT. It is translated as CASSLARETEAFF. The variable domain in full, with the rest retrieved from reference TRBV5-5 and TRBJ1-1, is DAGVTQSPTHLIKTRGQQVTLRCSPISGHKSVSWYQQVLGQGPQFIFQYYEKEERGRGNFPDRFSARQFPNYSSELNVNALLLGDSALYLCASSLARETEAFFGQGTRLTVV.

V usage is TRBV11-2 and J usage is TRBJ2-2, with 16 bases identical to TRBD2. Germline V CDR1 and CDR2: SGHAT, FQNNGV. V shed 5 bases, J shed 3 bases, and the junction held 6 bases outside the gene matches. This CDR3 contains 18 residues. Here the CDR3 DNA reads TGTGCCAGCAGCGCCGGGACTAGCGGGGGGGCGTACACCGGGGAGCTGTTTTTT. It encodes CASSAGTSGGAYTGELFF.